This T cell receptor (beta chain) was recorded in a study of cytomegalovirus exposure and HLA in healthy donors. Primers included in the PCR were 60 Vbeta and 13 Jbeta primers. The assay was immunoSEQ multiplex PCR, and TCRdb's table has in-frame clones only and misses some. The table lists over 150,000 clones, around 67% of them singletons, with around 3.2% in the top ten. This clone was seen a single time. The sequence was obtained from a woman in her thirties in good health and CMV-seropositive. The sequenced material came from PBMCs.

CDR3 in DNA: TGTGCCAGCAGCTCTCAGTACGAGCAGTACTTC. Protein sequence: CASSSQYEQYF. The chain has TRBV5-6 and TRBJ2-7; no firm D call. The CDR3 sequence is 11 residues long. CDR1 is SGHDT and CDR2 is YYEEEE in the germline V gene. Trimming removed 3 bases from V and 4 bases from J, with 5 bases in between.